Presented here are 7 T cell receptor beta chains from one specimen sequenced in a study of blood T cell repertoires in COVID-19. The method was immunoSEQ multiplex PCR; TCRdb's version includes in-frame clones alone and lacks a portion of them. The sample includes around 100,000 clones, roughly 85% seen only once; the top ten take 2.1%. The sequenced sample consisted of peripheral blood. These receptors originate from a human donor in a cohort sampled during active COVID-19.

The chain carries TRBV5-1 and TRBJ2-7, with TRBD2 identical over 10 bases. The length of the CDR3 is 16 residues. Per the germline V gene, CDR1 is SGHRS and CDR2 is YFSETQ. V shed 5 bases, J shed 0 bases, and the junction held 8 bases outside the gene matches. CDR3 loop: CASSLGAGGSSYEQYF. Here the CDR3 DNA reads TGCGCCAGCAGTTTAGGAGCGGGGGGGAGCTCCTACGAGCAGTACTTC.

This chain joins TRBV18 and TRBJ1-1; 12 nucleotides line up with TRBD1. The V segment lost 5 bases and the J segment 5 bases; nucleotides outside the gene matches: 9. Germline CDR1 KGHSH, CDR2 LQKENI. This CDR3 comprises 16 residues. CDR3 sequence: CASSTGTGGLWTEAFF. CDR3 nucleotides: TGTGCCAGCTCAACTGGGACAGGGGGCCTGTGGACTGAAGCTTTCTTT.

In DNA form, the CDR3 reads TGCGCCAGCAGCCAAGATAGGGGGGGTTACTATGGCTACACCTTC. It encodes CASSQDRGGYYGYTF. The rearrangement links TRBV4-3 to TRBJ1-2; D might be TRBD1 (6 bases). This CDR3 region has 15 residues. Germline V gene lookup returns CDR1 LGHNA and CDR2 YSLEER. With 0 bases removed from V and 3 bases from J, the gap between germline ends came to 11 bases.

V and J are TRBV6-5 and TRBJ2-7; 8 bases agree with TRBD1. Germline lookup yields CDR1 MNHEY and CDR2 SVGAGI. CDR3 length: 14 amino acids. Trimming removed 8 bases from V and 0 bases from J; junction bases left unmatched: 6. CDR3 sequence (DNA): TGTGCCAGCGGACAGGGCAGAAACTCCTACGAGCAGTACTTC. Its protein product is CASGQGRNSYEQYF.

The chain combines TRBV18 with TRBJ2-3; tentatively, D is TRBD2 (5 bases). CDR1 and CDR2 from the germline V gene are KGHSH and LQKENI. This CDR3 is 15 amino acids long. Trimming stripped 9 bases from V and 0 bases from J, with 16 bases between. CDR3 DNA: TGTGCCAGTTCAGTCACCAGGACTAGCACAGATACGCAGTATTTT. Its protein is CASSVTRTSTDTQYF.

The J gene is TRBJ1-1, the V gene TRBV3-1 (or the pseudogene TRBV3-2), with D possibly matching TRBD1 (5 bases). V was trimmed by 5 bases and J by 5 bases, leaving 21 bases between them. The germline gives CDR1 LGHDT, CDR2 YNNKEL (reference sequence). The CDR3 is 16 amino acids. The CDR3 reads CASSFFTEGVKTEAFF. The DNA of the CDR3 is TGTGCCAGCAGCTTTTTTACGGAAGGGGTTAAGACTGAAGCTTTCTTT.

V is TRBV7-6 and J is TRBJ2-3, with TRBD2 as a possible D gene (5 bases). The CDR3 loop spans 16 amino acids. The ends were cut back, 4 bases at V and 4 bases at J, with 18 bases in the middle. The V gene's germline CDR1 is SGHVS and CDR2 FNYEAQ. CDR3 region: CASSSWSGYQADTQYF. CDR3 DNA: TGTGCCAGCAGCTCCTGGTCGGGATACCAAGCAGATACGCAGTATTTT.